This T cell receptor (beta chain) was captured by sequencing in a study of T cell repertoires in ileal Crohn's disease. Study overall: Every patient was operated on for stricturing (61%) or penetrating (roughly 39%) complications.

Broader study findings: Within the first postoperative year, endoscopy came at median about 6.9 months. Clonal expansions were more frequent in active smokers than non-smokers at surgery. Mucosal expansions were suggested to be mainly CD8 T cells.

Sequencing used immunoSEQ multiplex PCR; TCRdb keeps in-frame clones, though not all of them. The profile shows more than 60,000 clones, about 89% of them singletons. The time point: neoterminal ileum biopsy at postoperative endoscopy, about 6 months after surgery. Notes on this clone: As yet, its antigen is unknown.

Sequences were obtained from ileal tissue. The sequence came from an adult with Crohn's disease.

The CDR3 protein is CASRPTGWGTEAFF. CDR3 in DNA: TGTGCCAGCAGGCCGACAGGTTGGGGCACTGAAGCTTTCTTT. The chain combines TRBV5-6 with TRBJ1-1; D possibly corresponds to TRBD1 (6 bases). The CDR3 sequence is 14 residues long. CDR1 is SGHDT and CDR2 is YYEEEE in the germline V gene. Trimming removed 5 bases from V and 4 bases from J, with 15 bases in between.